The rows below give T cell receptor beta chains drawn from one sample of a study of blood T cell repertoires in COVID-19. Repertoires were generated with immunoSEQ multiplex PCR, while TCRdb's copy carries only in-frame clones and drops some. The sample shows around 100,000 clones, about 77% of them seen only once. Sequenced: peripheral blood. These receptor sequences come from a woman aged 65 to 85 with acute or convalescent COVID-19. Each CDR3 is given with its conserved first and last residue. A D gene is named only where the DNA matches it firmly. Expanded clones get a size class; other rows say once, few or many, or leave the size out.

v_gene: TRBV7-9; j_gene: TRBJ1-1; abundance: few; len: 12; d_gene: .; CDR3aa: CASRLDFAEAFF; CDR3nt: TGTGCCAGCAGATTGGACTTCGCTGAAGCTTTCTTT
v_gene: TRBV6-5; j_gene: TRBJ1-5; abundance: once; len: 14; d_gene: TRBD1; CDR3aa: CASKDRGGNQPQHF; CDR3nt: TGTGCCAGCAAGGACAGGGGAGGCAATCAGCCCCAGCATTTT
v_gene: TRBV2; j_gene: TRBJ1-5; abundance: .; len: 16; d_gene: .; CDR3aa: CASVGEGGQSNQPQHF; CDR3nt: TGTGCCAGCGTCGGGGAGGGTGGCCAGAGCAATCAGCCCCAGCATTTT
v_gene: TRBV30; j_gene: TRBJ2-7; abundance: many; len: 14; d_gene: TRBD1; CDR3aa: CAWRGTGSAYEQYF; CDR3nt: TGTGCCTGGAGAGGGACAGGGAGCGCCTACGAGCAGTACTTC
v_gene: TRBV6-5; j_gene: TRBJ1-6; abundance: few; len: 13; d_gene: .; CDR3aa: CASRTAYNSPLHF; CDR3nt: TGTGCCAGTAGGACAGCATATAATTCACCCCTCCACTTT
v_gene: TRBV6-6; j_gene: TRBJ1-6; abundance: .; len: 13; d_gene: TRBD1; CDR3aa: CASRPGGFPPLHF; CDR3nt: TGTGCCAGCAGACCAGGGGGCTTTCCACCCCTCCACTTT
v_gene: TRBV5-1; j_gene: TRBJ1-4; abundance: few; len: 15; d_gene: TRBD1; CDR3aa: CASSAGQGAREKLFF; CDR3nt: TGCGCCAGCAGCGCGGGACAGGGGGCGAGGGAAAAACTGTTTTTT
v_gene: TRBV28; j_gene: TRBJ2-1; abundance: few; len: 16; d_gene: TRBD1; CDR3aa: CASRGAGTASYNEQFF; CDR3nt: TGTGCCAGCAGGGGGGCCGGGACAGCTAGCTACAATGAGCAGTTCTTC
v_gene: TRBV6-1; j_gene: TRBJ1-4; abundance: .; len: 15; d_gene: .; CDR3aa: CASSDPQTTNEKLFF; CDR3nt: TGTGCCAGCAGTGATCCGCAGACAACTAATGAAAAACTGTTTTTT
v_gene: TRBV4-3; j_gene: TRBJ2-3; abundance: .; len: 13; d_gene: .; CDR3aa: CASSQDPRDTQYF; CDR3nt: TGCGCCAGCAGCCAAGATCCTAGAGATACGCAGTATTTT
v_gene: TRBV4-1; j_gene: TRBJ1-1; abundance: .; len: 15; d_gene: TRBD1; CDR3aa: CASSQDRTGDTEAFF; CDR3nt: TGCGCCAGCAGCCAAGATAGGACAGGGGACACTGAAGCTTTCTTT
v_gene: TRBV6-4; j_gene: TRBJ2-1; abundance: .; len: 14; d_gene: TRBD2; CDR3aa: CASQPTSGVGEQFF; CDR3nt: TGTGCCAGCCAACCGACTAGCGGGGTAGGTGAGCAGTTCTTC
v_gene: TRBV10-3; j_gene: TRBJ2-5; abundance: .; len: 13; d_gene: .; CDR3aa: CAISGGPQETQYF; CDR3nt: TGTGCCATCAGTGGGGGGCCCCAAGAGACCCAGTACTTC
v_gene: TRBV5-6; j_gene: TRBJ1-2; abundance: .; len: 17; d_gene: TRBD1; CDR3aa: CASSLGAYGTGGHGYTF; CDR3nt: TGTGCCAGCAGCTTGGGGGCTTACGGGACAGGGGGCCATGGCTACACCTTC
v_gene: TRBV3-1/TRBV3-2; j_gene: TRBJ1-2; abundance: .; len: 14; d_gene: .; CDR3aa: CASSQDRGIYGYTF; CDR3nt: TGTGCCAGCAGCCAAGACAGGGGAATCTATGGCTACACCTTC
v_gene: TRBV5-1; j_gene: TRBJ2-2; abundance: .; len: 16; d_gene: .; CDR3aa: CASSPAGTTNTGELFF; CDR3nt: TGCGCCAGCAGCCCAGCGGGGACAACGAACACCGGGGAGCTGTTTTTT
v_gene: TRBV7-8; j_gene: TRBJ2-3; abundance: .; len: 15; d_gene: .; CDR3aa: CASSALGGHTDTQYF; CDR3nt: TGTGCCAGCAGCGCCCTCGGGGGGCACACAGATACGCAGTATTTT
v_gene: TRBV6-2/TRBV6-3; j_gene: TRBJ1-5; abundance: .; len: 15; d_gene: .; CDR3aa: CASSPDRDSNQPQHF; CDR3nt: TGTGCCAGCAGTCCCGACAGAGATAGCAATCAGCCCCAGCATTTT
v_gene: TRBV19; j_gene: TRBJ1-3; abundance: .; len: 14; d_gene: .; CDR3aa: CASSTQGSGNTIYF; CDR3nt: TGTGCCAGTAGTACTCAGGGGTCTGGAAACACCATATATTTT
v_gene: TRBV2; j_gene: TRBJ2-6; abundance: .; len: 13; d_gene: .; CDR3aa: CASYPSGANVLTF; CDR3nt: TGTGCCAGTTATCCTTCTGGGGCCAACGTCCTGACTTTC
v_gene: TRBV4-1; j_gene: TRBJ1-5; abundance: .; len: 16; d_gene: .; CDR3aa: CASSQEVSRGDQPQHF; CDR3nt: TGCGCCAGCAGCCAAGAGGTTAGCAGGGGCGATCAGCCCCAGCATTTT
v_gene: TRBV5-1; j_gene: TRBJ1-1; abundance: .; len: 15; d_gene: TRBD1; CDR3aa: CASSPRTGRDTEAFF; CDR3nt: TGCGCCAGCAGCCCAAGGACAGGGAGGGACACTGAAGCTTTCTTT